Below, one T cell receptor beta chain is given with its context. Looked up from germline, CDR1 is SEHNR and CDR2 is FQNEAQ (reference sequence). The ends lost 4 bases at V and 3 bases at J; junction bases unmatched: 6. The CDR3 covers 15 residues. Isolation of PBMCs was performed on around 9.3 ml fresh peripheral blood. The entry originates in a study of T cells in Graves' hyperthyroidism and ophthalmopathy. Using RNA transcripts as the source, TCR beta CDR3 regions were amplified. HTBI primers were the set used in a first-round RT-PCR of the TCR CDR3. Via MiXCR, TCRdb re-called the multiplex PCR reads, giving one row per CDR3 protein. The table has hundreds of thousands of distinct CDR3 sequences, roughly 21% seen once.

This TCR derives from a middle-aged man with Graves' ophthalmopathy. This chain joins TRBV7-9 and TRBJ2-3, with TRBD2 matching 8 bases. Specimen: blood. The CDR3 sequence is CASSSGGGPTDTQYF. CDR3 bases: TGTGCCAGCAGCTCGGGGGGGGGGCCTACAGATACGCAGTATTTT.